Listed here are 32 T cell receptor beta chains from one sample, sequenced in a study of human versus mouse CDR3 diversity and MHC coevolution. Clones were read by immunoSEQ multiplex PCR, and TCRdb kept only the in-frame ones, dropping some. The data contain 60,000 to 95,000 clones, around 92% of them singletons. The sequencing input was naive CD4+ T cells from blood. Subset: CD45RO-negative CD62L-positive naive CD4 T cells. These receptors all stem from a person aged 25-75 years in good health.

This clone was seen only once. The chain couples TRBV5-1 to TRBJ2-1, with D perhaps TRBD2 (6 bases). In germline, CDR1 is SGHRS, CDR2 YFSETQ. The CDR3 runs to 15 residues. Trimming left V 1 base short and J 1 base short, with 9 bases between. The CDR3 is CASSLSAGSYNEQFF. CDR3 coding DNA: TGCGCCAGCAGCTTGTCGGCGGGATCCTACAATGAGCAGTTCTTC.

In its sample, this clone was seen a few times. The gene calls are TRBV25-1 and TRBJ2-2; TRBD2 agrees at 10 bases. The ends lost 6 bases at V and 5 bases at J; junction bases unmatched: 9. This CDR3 is built from 16 residues. Germline V CDR1 and CDR2: MGHDK, SYGVNS. The chain's CDR3 is CASSSWTSGKTGELFF. CDR3 in DNA: TGTGCCAGCAGCTCATGGACTAGCGGAAAGACCGGGGAGCTGTTTTTT.

This clone showed up just once. The chain carries TRBV15 and TRBJ2-1, with 11 nucleotides matching TRBD2. Germline loops: CDR1 LNHNV, CDR2 YYDKDF (reference sequence). The V segment lost 3 bases and the J segment 5 bases; nucleotides outside the gene matches: 6. The CDR3 extends over 16 amino acids. In DNA, the CDR3 is TGTGCCACCAGCAGGGACGGGACTAGCGGACACAATGAGCAGTTCTTC. As protein: CATSRDGTSGHNEQFF.

The genes are TRBV19 and TRBJ1-4; the match to TRBD1 covers 7 bases. Germline trimming cut 3 bases from V and 3 bases from J; bases unmatched to any gene: 4. CDR3 length: 15 amino acids. Germline CDR1 reads LNHDA; CDR2 reads SQIVND (reference sequence). CDR3 sequence: CASSISTGANEKLFF. The CDR3 DNA reads as TGTGCCAGTAGTATCAGCACAGGGGCTAATGAAAAACTGTTTTTT.

The chain couples TRBV28 to TRBJ1-1; TRBD1 matches at 8 bases. With 5 bases clipped from V and 5 bases from J, the junction kept 7 bases outside the gene matches. Germline V gene lookup returns CDR1 MDHEN and CDR2 SYDVKM. This CDR3 contains 14 residues. CDR3 bases: TGTGCCAGCAGTCCGCGACAGGGGCTGACTGAAGCTTTCTTT. Encoded protein: CASSPRQGLTEAFF.

The J gene is TRBJ2-7, the V gene TRBV18; maybe TRBD1 (6 bases). V was pared by 4 bases and J by 6 bases, with 16 bases between. This CDR3 has 14 residues. In germline, CDR1 is KGHSH, CDR2 LQKENI. The CDR3 is CASSQTGQSFEQYF. DNA for the CDR3: TGTGCCAGCTCACAGACTGGACAGTCGTTCGAGCAGTACTTC.

The chain is built from TRBV10-3 and TRBJ2-1; D possibly corresponds to TRBD2 (6 bases). CDR1 is ENHRY, CDR2 SYGVKD, per germline. V gave up 10 bases and J gave up 8 bases, with 24 bases separating them. This CDR3 is 15 amino acids long. CDR3 loop: CATAGTRSRSDEQFF. CDR3 DNA: TGTGCCACCGCGGGAACAAGATCTAGGAGCGATGAGCAGTTCTTC.

This clone was seen once. The genes are TRBV2 and TRBJ1-1; D is unclear. Trimming removed 2 bases from V and 4 bases from J, with 8 bases in between. CDR1 SNHLY and CDR2 FYNNEI come from the germline V gene. The CDR3 loop spans 13 amino acids. This CDR3 reads CASSELSRTEAFF. CDR3 nucleotide sequence: TGTGCCAGCAGTGAATTGTCTCGCACTGAAGCTTTCTTT.

The chain joins TRBV5-1 to TRBJ2-5; 12 bases match TRBD2. V was pared by 0 bases and J by 3 bases, with 6 bases of the junction left unmatched. Germline lookup yields CDR1 SGHRS and CDR2 YFSETQ. This CDR3 is 17 amino acids long. In DNA form, the CDR3 reads TGCGCCAGCAGCTTGGGACTAGCGGGAGTCCCGGAAGAGACCCAGTACTTC. Its translation is CASSLGLAGVPEETQYF.

This chain uses TRBV4-1 with TRBJ2-2; possible D gene TRBD2, 5 bases. This CDR3 has 14 residues. The V gene's germline CDR1 is MGHRA and CDR2 YSYEKL. V gave up 3 bases and J gave up 1 base, with 6 bases separating them. The CDR3 here is CASSQEVNTGELFF. CDR3 in DNA: TGCGCCAGCAGCCAGGAGGTGAACACCGGGGAGCTGTTTTTT.

The J gene is TRBJ2-7, the V gene TRBV21-1; TRBD1 is taken as the D call from the table, unchecked against the DNA. TRBV21-1 is listed as a pseudogene. This CDR3 is built from 15 residues. CDR3 region: CASSARDSPPHEQYF. The CDR3 bases are TGTGCCAGCAGCGCAAGGGACAGCCCTCCCCACGAGCAGTACTTC.

The V gene is TRBV11-3, the J gene TRBJ1-1; D is undetermined. CDR1 is SGHNT and CDR2 is YENEEA in the germline V gene. The CDR3 is made up of 15 amino acids. V dropped 0 bases and J dropped 2 bases, with 10 bases sitting between them. As DNA, the CDR3 is TGTGCCAGCAGCTTAGAGCGGGGTTATAACACTGAAGCTTTCTTT. Its protein product is CASSLERGYNTEAFF.

The DNA of the CDR3 is TGTGCCAGCAGCGTAGCAGGGTTCAATCAGCCCCAGCATTTT. Protein product: CASSVAGFNQPQHF. The rearrangement joins TRBV9 to TRBJ1-5; tentatively, D is TRBD1 (5 bases). Trimming cost V 0 bases and J 3 bases, with 7 bases left between them. The CDR3 is 14 residues long. Germline CDR1 is SGDLS and CDR2 is YYNGEE.

The chain links TRBV11-3 to TRBJ2-1, with TRBD1 identical over 7 bases. The J segment lost 6 bases and the V segment lost 3 bases, leaving 5 bases of the junction unmatched. The CDR3 is 14 amino acids. The V gene's germline CDR1 is SGHNT and CDR2 YENEEA. DNA of the CDR3: TGTGCCAGCAGCTTTCGTCCAGGGGGCAATGAGCAGTTCTTC. This translates into CASSFRPGGNEQFF. Based on the CDR3 plus reference TRBV11-3 and TRBJ2-1, the full variable domain is EAGVVQSPRYKIIEKKQPVAFWCNPISGHNTLYWYLQNLGQGPELLIRYENEEAVDDSQLPKDRFSAERLKGVDSTLKIQPAELGDSAVYLCASSFRPGGNEQFFGPGTRLTVL.

The chain employs TRBV5-1 and TRBJ1-4; 7 nucleotides agree with TRBD1. Unmatched junction bases numbered 13, after V lost 4 bases and J lost 4 bases. From germline, CDR1 is SGHRS and CDR2 YFSETQ. There are 17 residues in the CDR3. The CDR3 reads CASSIRPRQGFNEKLFF. The CDR3 DNA reads TGCGCCAGCAGCATTAGACCACGACAGGGCTTTAATGAAAAACTGTTTTTT. Looking up the rest from reference TRBV5-1 and TRBJ1-4 gives the full variable domain: KAGVTQTPRYLIKTRGQQVTLSCSPISGHRSVSWYQQTPGQGLQFLFEYFSETQRNKGNFPGRFSGRQFSNSRSEMNVSTLELGDSALYLCASSIRPRQGFNEKLFFGSGTQLSVL.

The chain recombines TRBV4-1 with TRBJ2-5; TRBD2 agrees at 9 bases. The V and J ends lost 0 bases and 4 bases, in that order; junction bases with no gene match: 6. Germline V gene sequence: CDR1 MGHRA, CDR2 YSYEKL. There are 16 residues in the CDR3. The CDR3 loop reads CASSQDWAGGGETQYF. The CDR3 DNA follows: TGCGCCAGCAGCCAAGATTGGGCGGGGGGGGGAGAGACCCAGTACTTC.

The chain has TRBV6-1 and TRBJ1-2; D is possibly TRBD1 (5 bases). The length of the CDR3 is 14 residues. Germline lookup yields CDR1 MNHNS and CDR2 SASEGT. V dropped 1 base and J dropped 8 bases, with 14 bases sitting between them. The CDR3 region is CASSEDVIGVGYTF. In DNA, the CDR3 is TGTGCCAGCAGTGAAGATGTTATAGGGGTCGGCTACACCTTC.

This clone was picked up a small number of times. The V and J genes are TRBV18 and TRBJ1-5, with unresolved D. The V gene's germline CDR1 is KGHSH and CDR2 LQKENI. The CDR3 length is 15 residues. V was trimmed by 0 bases and J by 4 bases, leaving 10 bases between them. The CDR3 DNA reads as TGTGCCAGCTCACCACCTTCGACAACGAATCAGCCCCAGCATTTT. Translated: CASSPPSTTNQPQHF.

This clone turned up a few times. The same CDR3 arises from other DNA sequences in this sample as well. The chain combines TRBV19 with TRBJ1-5; a possible D gene is TRBD1 (5 bases). The V gene lost 1 base and the J gene lost 2 bases, with 6 bases spanning the gap. The germline V gene encodes CDR1 LNHDA and CDR2 SQIVND (reference sequence). This CDR3 comprises 14 residues. The DNA of the CDR3 is TGTGCCAGTAGTATAGCACAGGGCAATCAGCCCCAGCATTTT. Protein: CASSIAQGNQPQHF.

This chain joins TRBV10-2 and TRBJ2-1; 13 bases are shared with TRBD2. With V trimmed by 10 bases and J by 5 bases, 5 bases remained unmatched. In germline, CDR1 is WSHSY, CDR2 SAAADI. This CDR3 has 14 amino acids. The DNA for the CDR3 is TGCGCCATCAAACTAGCGGGAGGGGACAATGAGCAGTTCTTC. Translated: CAIKLAGGDNEQFF.

CDR3 residues: CASSSGQGQPQHF. In nucleotides, the CDR3 is TGCGCCAGCAGCTCAGGACAGGGTCAGCCCCAGCATTTT. The chain couples TRBV5-1 to TRBJ1-5, with TRBD1 matching 8 bases. Germline lookup yields CDR1 SGHRS and CDR2 YFSETQ. There are 13 residues in the CDR3. V lost 3 bases and J lost 6; bases outside the gene matches: 2.

Here the CDR3 reads CSGRLAGPDTQYF. Here the CDR3 DNA reads TGCAGCGGGCGACTAGCGGGTCCCGATACGCAGTATTTT. This chain uses TRBV29-1 with TRBJ2-3; 10 nucleotides align to TRBD2. Germline V lookup: CDR1 SQVTM, CDR2 ANQGSEA. Trimming took 7 bases from V and 6 from J; bases not matched to a gene: 7. CDR3 length: 13 residues.

The rearrangement uses TRBV11-2 and TRBJ2-2; D unresolved. V was trimmed by 3 bases and J by 8 bases, leaving 10 bases between them. The CDR3 loop spans 13 amino acids. The V gene's germline CDR1 is SGHAT and CDR2 FQNNGV. CDR3 nucleotide sequence: TGTGCCAGCAGCTTTATCGGTATAGGGGAGCTGTTTTTT. Residues: CASSFIGIGELFF.

The gene calls are TRBV6-5 and TRBJ2-2; D gene ambiguous. Germline V gene sequence: CDR1 MNHEY, CDR2 SVGAGI. Trimming shortened V by 5 bases and J by 6 bases, and 13 bases separated the two germline ends. CDR3 length: 14 amino acids. The CDR3 here is CASSAPSVAGELFF. The CDR3 DNA reads as TGTGCCAGCAGTGCCCCGTCGGTCGCCGGGGAGCTGTTTTTT.

The genes are TRBV5-5 and TRBJ1-2; D gene ambiguous. CDR3 length: 13 residues. Trimming stripped 2 bases from V and 4 bases from J, with 9 bases between. The V gene's germline CDR1 is SGHKS and CDR2 YYEKEE (reference sequence). CDR3 in amino acids: CASSFTVSYGYTF. In DNA, the CDR3 is TGTGCCAGCAGCTTCACGGTCTCCTATGGCTACACCTTC.

The chain combines TRBV4-1 with TRBJ1-2; the D gene is possibly TRBD1 (5 bases). CDR1 and CDR2 (germline): MGHRA, YSYEKL. This CDR3 is 15 amino acids long. V lost 3 bases, J lost 2 bases, and 13 bases lay in between. This CDR3 reads CASSQGTWGNYGYTF. The CDR3 coding sequence is TGCGCCAGCAGCCAGGGTACCTGGGGCAACTATGGCTACACCTTC.

The chain links TRBV7-9 to TRBJ2-5, with 7 bases matching TRBD1. Germline values: CDR1 SEHNR, CDR2 FQNEAQ (reference sequence). The J segment lost 4 bases and the V segment lost 5 bases, leaving 10 bases of the junction unmatched. CDR3 length: 15 residues. CDR3 DNA sequence: TGTGCCAGCAGCAAACAGGGGTTTTCGGGAGAGACCCAGTACTTC. Protein sequence: CASSKQGFSGETQYF.

The chain recombines TRBV19 with TRBJ1-1; the D is unclear. The CDR3 has 15 amino acids. With 5 bases removed from V and 1 base from J, the gap between germline ends came to 14 bases. CDR1 and CDR2 (germline): LNHDA, SQIVND (reference sequence). The CDR3 sequence is CASSSRNTWNTEAFF. The CDR3 nucleotides read TGTGCCAGTAGTTCTCGAAACACATGGAACACTGAAGCTTTCTTT.

The table lists this clone with a few counts. The rearrangement uses TRBV10-3 and TRBJ1-1, with no clear D. Trimming took 8 bases from V and 2 from J, leaving 15 bases between them. The germline V gene encodes CDR1 ENHRY and CDR2 SYGVKD. The CDR3 has 14 residues. The CDR3 spells CAIRSEQINTEAFF. The CDR3 DNA reads TGTGCCATCCGGAGTGAGCAAATTAACACTGAAGCTTTCTTT.

The V gene is TRBV14, the J gene TRBJ2-7, with 9 bases fitting TRBD2. With 1 base clipped from V and 5 bases from J, the junction kept 12 bases outside the gene matches. Germline V gives CDR1 SGHDN, CDR2 FVKESK. The CDR3 is 17 amino acids. The CDR3: CASSQGLISGSIHEQYF. The DNA of the CDR3 is TGTGCCAGCAGCCAAGGTCTTATTAGCGGGAGTATCCACGAGCAGTACTTC.

The chain has TRBV5-1 and TRBJ1-1; possibly TRBD1 for D (6 bases). The CDR3 spans 14 residues. Germline V gives CDR1 SGHRS, CDR2 YFSETQ. V was cut by 4 bases and J by 4 bases, with 14 bases left in between. CDR3 in DNA: TGCGCCAGCAGCGTAAAACAGGGTCTCACTGAAGCTTTCTTT. Its protein is CASSVKQGLTEAFF.

This clone showed up just once. The rearrangement joins TRBV6-6 to TRBJ1-4; no definite D call. The CDR3 is 15 residues long. Germline loops: CDR1 MNHNY, CDR2 SVGAGI (reference sequence). V lost 6 bases to trimming and J lost 0 bases, with 11 bases between them. CDR3 amino acids: CASRASKTTNEKLFF. DNA of the CDR3: TGTGCCAGCAGGGCAAGTAAGACAACTAATGAAAAACTGTTTTTT.